These T cell receptor beta chains were read from a single sample in a study of blood T cells in healthy people across ages. TCRdb analysed the 5' RACE reads with MiXCR anew, one entry per CDR3 protein. This table holds 1.5 million to 2 million distinct CDR3 sequences, roughly 49% found once. The sample comprised blood. These receptors came from a middle-aged woman in good health. Each CDR3 is given with its conserved first and last residue. Fields, in order: V gene, clone size, D gene, J gene, CDR3 DNA, CDR3 protein. The D gene is left open where the match is weak. Size values are once, few and many counts, or a class for expanded clones, and some rows have none.

TRBV29-1	many	TRBD1	TRBJ2-7	TGCAGCGTTGAGGGACAGGGGGCATTCGAGCAGTACTTC	CSVEGQGAFEQYF
TRBV20-1	-	-	TRBJ2-7	TGCAGTGCTAGAGTGGATGCTAGCTCCTACGAGCAGTACTTC	CSARVDASSYEQYF
TRBV7-9	-	-	TRBJ2-3	TGTGCCAGCAGCTTGATGTCCGGGACAAGCACAGATACGCAGTATTTT	CASSLMSGTSTDTQYF
TRBV4-2	-	-	TRBJ2-7	TGTGCCAGCAGCCAAGATCCTTGCGAGCAGTACTTC	CASSQDPCEQYF
TRBV4-3	-	TRBD2	TRBJ2-2	TGCGCCAGCAGCCAAGACGGGACTAGCGGGAACACCGGGGAGCTGTTTTTT	CASSQDGTSGNTGELFF
TRBV20-1	-	TRBD1	TRBJ1-5	TGCAGTGCCGGAGGGGGCGACCAGCCCCAGCATTTT	CSAGGGDQPQHF
TRBV28	-	-	TRBJ2-7	TGTGCCAGCAGCACCTTGGGGGGCTACGAGCAGTACTTC	CASSTLGGYEQYF
TRBV7-2	-	-	TRBJ2-5	TGTGCCAGCAGCTTAGAAATTGGGCTAGCCGGGGAGACCCAGTACTTC	CASSLEIGLAGETQYF
TRBV20-1	-	TRBD2	TRBJ2-2	TGCAGTGCTAGCCGGGGGGGCAGGGACACCGGGGAGCTGTTTTTT	CSASRGGRDTGELFF
TRBV12-3/TRBV12-4	-	TRBD1	TRBJ1-3	TGTGCCAGCAGTTTGACAGGGGAGGAATTGGGAAACACCATATATTTT	CASSLTGEELGNTIYF
TRBV20-1	-	-	TRBJ1-1	TGCAGTGCTAGAGCTCAGGGTTTGGCTTTCTTT	CSARAQGLAFF
TRBV7-8	-	-	TRBJ2-5	TGTGCCAGCAGCTTAGCGGAGGTGGAGACCCAGTACTTC	CASSLAEVETQYF
TRBV12-3/TRBV12-4	-	TRBD1	TRBJ2-3	TGTGCCAGCAATCCGGGACAGGGTGCAACAGATACGCAGTATTTT	CASNPGQGATDTQYF
TRBV4-3	few	TRBD2	TRBJ2-3	TGCGCCAGCAGCCAAGAAGGGGGACTAGCGGGGGGTTTCACAGATACGCAGTATTTT	CASSQEGGLAGGFTDTQYF
TRBV27	few	TRBD1	TRBJ2-1	TGTGCCAGCAACACCGGGACAGGGGCCTACAATGAGCAGTTCTTC	CASNTGTGAYNEQFF
TRBV6-2/TRBV6-3	-	-	TRBJ2-3	TGTGCCAGCAGTGATACAGGAGGCGGCACAGATACGCAGTATTTT	CASSDTGGGTDTQYF